The 14 T cell receptor beta chains given below trace back to one sample, sequenced in a study of blood T cell repertoires in COVID-19. Data came from immunoSEQ multiplex PCR; TCRdb stores just in-frame clones and leaves some out. The table has tens of thousands of clones, 79% seen once; the top ten hold approximately 30%. Sequencing was carried out using peripheral blood. The source is a human donor in a cohort sampled during active COVID-19.

This clone has more than one count but fewer than ten. V is TRBV21-1 and J is TRBJ2-1; the tabulated D call, TRBD2, remains unverified against the DNA. TRBV21-1 is given as a pseudogene. This CDR3 has 15 amino acids. This CDR3 reads CASSTRGSSYNEQFF. CDR3 nucleotides: TGTGCCAGCAGCACCCGGGGGAGCTCCTACAATGAGCAGTTCTTC.

V usage is TRBV5-1 and J usage is TRBJ2-1, with 7 bases identical to TRBD2. Germline V lookup: CDR1 SGHRS, CDR2 YFSETQ. The trim removed 5 bases at V and 7 bases at J, leaving 0 bases unmatched. The CDR3 has 11 amino acids. The CDR3 here is CASRGGNEQFF. The CDR3, as DNA: TGCGCCAGCAGGGGGGGGAATGAGCAGTTCTTC.

The table lists this clone with many counts. This chain links TRBV7-3 with TRBJ1-1; maybe TRBD1 (5 bases). The CDR3 has 13 residues. The V end was cut by 5 bases, the J end by 1 base, with 8 bases between. The V gene's germline CDR1 is SGHTA and CDR2 FQGTGA. CDR3 residues: CASSQGPNTEAFF. The CDR3 DNA reads TGTGCCAGCAGCCAGGGCCCGAACACTGAAGCTTTCTTT.

The chain recombines TRBV19 with TRBJ1-5; 7 bases are shared with TRBD1. Germline lookup yields CDR1 LNHDA and CDR2 SQIVND (reference sequence). V trimming: 10 bases; J trimming: 0 bases; junction bases outside the gene matches: 9. This CDR3 region has 15 residues. This CDR3 is CATRTGLYSNQPQHF. CDR3 bases: TGTGCCACCCGGACAGGACTTTATAGCAATCAGCCCCAGCATTTT. Full variable domain (missing parts from reference TRBV19 and TRBJ1-5): DGGITQSPKYLFRKEGQNVTLSCEQNLNHDAMYWYRQDPGQGLRLIYYSQIVNDFQKGDIAEGYSVSREKKESFPLTVTSAQKNPTAFYLCATRTGLYSNQPQHFGDGTRLSIL.

The chain links TRBV7-2 to TRBJ2-5; tentatively, D is TRBD2 (6 bases). Trimming left V 2 bases short and J 1 base short, with 14 bases between. Germline V gene lookup returns CDR1 SGHTA and CDR2 FQGNSA. CDR3 size: 16 residues. The CDR3 DNA follows: TGTGCCAGCAGCTTAAGTCGCGCAGCGGGCCAAGAGACCCAGTACTTC. Its protein product is CASSLSRAAGQETQYF.

This rearrangement joins TRBV7-9 to TRBJ1-6; D call uncertain. V was cut by 2 bases and J by 11 bases, with 13 bases left in between. This CDR3 region has 14 residues. Germline CDR1 SEHNR, CDR2 FQNEAQ (reference sequence). The CDR3 region is CASSLSDSATPLHF. The CDR3 DNA follows: TGTGCCAGCAGCTTAAGCGATTCCGCTACACCCCTCCACTTT. The whole variable domain, filled in from reference TRBV7-9 and TRBJ1-6, reads DTGVSQNPRHKITKRGQNVTFRCDPISEHNRLYWYRQTLGQGPEFLTYFQNEAQLEKSRLLSDRFSAERPKGSFSTLEIQRTEQGDSAMYLCASSLSDSATPLHFGNGTRLTVT.

The genes are TRBV19 and TRBJ2-3, with D possibly TRBD2 on 6 matching bases. The V end was cut by 3 bases, the J end by 2 bases, with 12 bases between. The germline CDR1 and CDR2 sequences are LNHDA and SQIVND (reference sequence). The CDR3 extends over 15 amino acids. The CDR3, as DNA: TGTGCCAGTAGTATTAGGGGAGGATACACAGATACGCAGTATTTT. It yields the protein CASSIRGGYTDTQYF.

The J gene is TRBJ2-2, the V gene TRBV2; D call uncertain. This CDR3 region has 13 residues. The V gene's germline CDR1 is SNHLY and CDR2 FYNNEI. V shed 6 bases and J shed 9 bases, with 14 bases lying between them. CDR3 amino acids: CASRLAPSRELFF. Written as DNA, the CDR3 is TGTGCCAGCAGGTTAGCCCCCTCAAGGGAGCTGTTTTTT.

The J gene is TRBJ2-2, the V gene TRBV7-2, with D possibly being TRBD2 (5 bases). The length of the CDR3 is 15 residues. From germline, CDR1 is SGHTA and CDR2 FQGNSA. The V end was cut by 1 base, the J end by 4 bases, with 10 bases between. In DNA, the CDR3 is TGTGCCAGCAGCTTAGGCACTAGTCGCACCGGGGAGCTGTTTTTT. It specifies CASSLGTSRTGELFF.

V and J are TRBV2 and TRBJ2-3; D might be TRBD2 (5 bases). The CDR3 totals 15 residues. CDR1 SNHLY and CDR2 FYNNEI come from the germline V gene. V gave up 3 bases and J gave up 5 bases, with 15 bases separating them. The CDR3 spells CASSDTSSILDTQYF. The CDR3 bases are TGTGCCAGCAGTGATACGTCTAGCATATTAGATACGCAGTATTTT.

V usage is TRBV5-1 and J usage is TRBJ2-1; D is uncertain. CDR3 length: 12 residues. The germline V gene has CDR1 SGHRS and CDR2 YFSETQ. V lost 0 bases, J lost 12 bases, and 10 bases lay in between. The CDR3 DNA sequence: TGCGCCAGCAGCTTGGCCACGGGTCCGCAGTTCTTC. It specifies CASSLATGPQFF.

The chain recombines TRBV6-5 with TRBJ2-7; D gene uncertain. V lost 6 bases and J 7 bases, leaving 22 bases between the germline ends. CDR1 and CDR2 (germline): MNHEY, SVGAGI. This CDR3 comprises 15 residues. The CDR3 protein is CASRLYVLLSSEQYF. CDR3 coding DNA: TGTGCCAGCAGGCTCTACGTCCTCCTAAGTTCAGAGCAGTACTTC.

At least ten counts were recorded for this clone. The J gene is TRBJ2-1, the V gene TRBV19; 7 bases are shared with TRBD2. CDR3 size: 13 residues. V shed 3 bases, J shed 10 bases, and the junction held 6 bases outside the gene matches. Germline CDR1 LNHDA, CDR2 SQIVND (reference sequence). CDR3 amino acids: CASSMGLGGEQFF. The CDR3 DNA is TGTGCCAGTAGTATGGGACTCGGGGGGGAGCAGTTCTTC.

This clone appeared once. CDR3 region: CASSTRGRHQPQHF. As DNA, the CDR3 is TGTGCCAGCAGTACGCGGGGTCGTCATCAGCCCCAGCATTTT. V usage is TRBV2 and J usage is TRBJ1-5; D call uncertain. Germline assignment: CDR1 SNHLY and CDR2 FYNNEI. V was trimmed by 5 bases and J by 5 bases, leaving 13 bases between them. The CDR3 totals 14 residues.